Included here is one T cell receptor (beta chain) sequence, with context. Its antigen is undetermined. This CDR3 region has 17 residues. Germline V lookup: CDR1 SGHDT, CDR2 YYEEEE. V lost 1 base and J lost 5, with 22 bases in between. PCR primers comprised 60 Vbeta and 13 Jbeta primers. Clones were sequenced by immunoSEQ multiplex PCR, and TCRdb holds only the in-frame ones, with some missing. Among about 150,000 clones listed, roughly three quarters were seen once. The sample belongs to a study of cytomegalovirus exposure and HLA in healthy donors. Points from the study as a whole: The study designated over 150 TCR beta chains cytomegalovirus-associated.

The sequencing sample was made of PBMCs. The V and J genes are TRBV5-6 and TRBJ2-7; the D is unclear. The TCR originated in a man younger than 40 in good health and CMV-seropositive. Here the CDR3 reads CASSLFLSFSGLNEQYF. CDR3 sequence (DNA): TGTGCCAGCAGCTTGTTTCTGTCGTTTTCGGGTCTCAACGAGCAGTACTTC.